Listed here are 2 T cell receptor beta chains from one sample, sequenced in a study of blood T cells in healthy people across ages. Using a J-beta primer mix together with a sample-barcoded 5' primer, a second PCR was run for about 7 to 12 cycles. TCRdb ran MiXCR on the 5' RACE reads and lists one entry per CDR3 protein. The repertoire holds fewer than 800,000 distinct CDR3 sequences, with 32% as singletons. Sequenced: blood. The receptors stem from a woman older than 75 in good health.

On this clonotype itself: The junction does not match germline at one end; this may be a read error. The CDR3 region is CASGLAGQVNEKLFF. The CDR3 nucleotides are TGTGCCAGCGGTTTAGCTGGCCAGGTCAATGAAAAACTGTTTTTT. V and J are TRBV12-3 or TRBV12-4 and TRBJ1-4; D remains ambiguous. The CDR3 loop spans 15 amino acids.

This clonotype was detected a few times. The gene calls are TRBV6-6 and TRBJ2-7; TRBD2 aligns across 14 bases. Germline CDR1 MNHNY, CDR2 SVGAGI (reference sequence). CDR3 length: 17 amino acids. After removal of 6 bases from V and 3 bases from J, the junction contained 10 bases not matched to a gene. Here the CDR3 DNA reads TGTGCCAGCAGGCCGCCCGGGACTAGCGGGGGTTTCTACGAGCAGTACTTC. This gives the protein CASRPPGTSGGFYEQYF.